Listed below are T cell receptor beta chains from one sample, sequenced in a study of T cell repertoires in cytomegalovirus infection. TCRdb reanalysed the reads using MiXCR and keeps one entry per CDR3 protein. The sample lists around 450,000 distinct CDR3 sequences, about a third occurring once. Sequenced material: PBMCs. The source is a human donor in good health (CMV status not recorded). Some clones in this sample may be carry-over from other donors' samples. Both conserved end residues are part of each CDR3. Each record gives: D gene, clone size, CDR3 length, J gene, V gene, CDR3 DNA, CDR3 protein. The D gene is left open where the match is weak. Size tells how often a clone was seen (once, few, many) or the class of an expanded clone, and some rows leave it out.

TRBD1	many	15	TRBJ2-1	TRBV7-2	TGTGCCAGCAGCTTTACAGGGGCTGTAGGCAATGAGCAGTTCTTC	CASSFTGAVGNEQFF
TRBD1	-	18	TRBJ1-5	TRBV7-2	TGTGCCAGCAGCTTAGAGGGGGCTTTGACAGGAGGGAGTCAGCCCCAGCATTTT	CASSLEGALTGGSQPQHF
TRBD1	few	14	TRBJ1-5	TRBV19	TGTGCCAGTAGAAATGGGACAGGGAATCAGCCCCAGCATTTT	CASRNGTGNQPQHF
-	-	14	TRBJ2-2	TRBV2	TGTGCCAGCAGTAAGGGGGCGAACACCGGGGAGCTGTTTTTT	CASSKGANTGELFF
-	-	15	TRBJ1-1	TRBV12-3/TRBV12-4	TGTGCCAGCAGTTTAGCCCAGGGAGGGGACACTGAAGATTTCTTT	CASSLAQGGDTEDFF
TRBD2	few	17	TRBJ2-1	TRBV6-5	TGTGCCAGCAGTTACTCGACGGGACTAGCGGCGCGGAATGAGCAGTTCTTC	CASSYSTGLAARNEQFF
TRBD1	-	14	TRBJ2-7	TRBV12-5	TGTGCTAGTGCAGAATCCGACAGGGCCTACGAGCAGTACTTC	CASAESDRAYEQYF
-	few	16	TRBJ1-5	TRBV5-1	TGCGCCAGCAGCTTGTCCGCCTCGGGGGCCGGACAGCCCCAGCATTTT	CASSLSASGAGQPQHF
-	-	15	TRBJ1-3	TRBV7-2	TGTGCCAGCAGTTACTGGGGGAGGACTGTAAACACCATATATTTT	CASSYWGRTVNTIYF
-	-	15	TRBJ1-3	TRBV12-3/TRBV12-4	TGTGCCAGCAGTTTAGCGCTAGGTACTGGAAACACCATATATTTT	CASSLALGTGNTIYF